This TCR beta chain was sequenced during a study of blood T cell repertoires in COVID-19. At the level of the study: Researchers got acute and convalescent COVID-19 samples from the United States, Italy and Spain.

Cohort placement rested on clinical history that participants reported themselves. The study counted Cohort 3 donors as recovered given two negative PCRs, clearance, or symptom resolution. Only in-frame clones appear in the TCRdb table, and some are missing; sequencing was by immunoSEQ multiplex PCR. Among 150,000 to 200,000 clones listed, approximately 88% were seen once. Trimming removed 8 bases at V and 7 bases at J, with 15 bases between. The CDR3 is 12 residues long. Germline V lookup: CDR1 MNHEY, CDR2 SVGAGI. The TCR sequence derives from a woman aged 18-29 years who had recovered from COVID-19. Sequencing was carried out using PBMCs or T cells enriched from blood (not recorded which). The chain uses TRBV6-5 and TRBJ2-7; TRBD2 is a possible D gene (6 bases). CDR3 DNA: TGTGCCAGCTCCTCCGAGGCGGGGGAGCAGTACTTC. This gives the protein CASSSEAGEQYF.